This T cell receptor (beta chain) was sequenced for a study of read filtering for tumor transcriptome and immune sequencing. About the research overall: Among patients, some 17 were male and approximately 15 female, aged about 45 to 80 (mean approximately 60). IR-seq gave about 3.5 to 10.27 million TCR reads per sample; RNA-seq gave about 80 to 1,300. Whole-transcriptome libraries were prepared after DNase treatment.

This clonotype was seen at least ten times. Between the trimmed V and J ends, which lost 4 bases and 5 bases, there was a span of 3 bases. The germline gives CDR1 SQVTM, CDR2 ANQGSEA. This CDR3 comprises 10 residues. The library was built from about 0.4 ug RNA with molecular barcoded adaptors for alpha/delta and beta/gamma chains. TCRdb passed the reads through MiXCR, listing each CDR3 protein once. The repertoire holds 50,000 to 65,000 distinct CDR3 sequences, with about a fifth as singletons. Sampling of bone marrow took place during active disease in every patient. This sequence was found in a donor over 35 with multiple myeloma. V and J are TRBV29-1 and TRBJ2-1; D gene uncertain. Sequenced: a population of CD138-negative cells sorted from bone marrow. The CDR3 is CSVANNEQFF. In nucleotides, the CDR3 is TGCAGCGTTGCTAACAATGAGCAGTTCTTC.